The 21 T cell receptor beta chains given below trace back to one sample, sequenced in a study of T cell repertoires in cytomegalovirus infection. In TCRdb, the reads were re-called with MiXCR into one record per CDR3 protein. The sample lists about 140,000 distinct CDR3 sequences, under 8.5% occurring once. Sequenced material: PBMCs. These receptors were taken from a human donor in good health (CMV status not recorded). Some clones in this sample may be carry-over from other donors' samples.

This clonotype was recorded a few times. This chain joins TRBV15 and TRBJ2-7; unclear D gene. The CDR3 is 14 residues long. Looked up from germline, CDR1 is LNHNV and CDR2 is YYDKDF (reference sequence). V gave up 6 bases and J gave up 6 bases, with 18 bases separating them. The CDR3 coding sequence is TGTGCCACCAGTGTATCGATAGGACGCTCCGAGCAGTACTTC. This sequence encodes CATSVSIGRSEQYF.

This clonotype was picked up many times. The chain combines TRBV7-2 with TRBJ2-7; no clear D gene. The CDR3 loop spans 14 amino acids. Trimming cost V 6 bases and J 1 base, with 13 bases left between them. The germline V gene has CDR1 SGHTA and CDR2 FQGNSA. DNA of the CDR3: TGTGCCAGCAGAACCGACCCGAGGTCCTACGAGCAGTACTTC. It is translated as CASRTDPRSYEQYF.

The J gene is TRBJ1-2, the V gene TRBV2, with D tentatively TRBD1 (5 bases). From germline, CDR1 is SNHLY and CDR2 FYNNEI. With 11 bases removed from V and 8 bases from J, the gap between germline ends came to 18 bases. The CDR3 sequence is 12 residues long. The CDR3 is CALTPGAGGYTF. The CDR3 nucleotides are TGTGCCCTTACTCCCGGGGCCGGGGGCTACACCTTC.

This clonotype has a count of ten or more. The rearrangement joins TRBV4-1 to TRBJ2-6, with no clear D. Germline CDR1 reads MGHRA; CDR2 reads YSYEKL. This CDR3 is built from 15 residues. The V end lost 1 base, the J end lost 1 base, and 5 bases lay between the germline ends. The CDR3 is CASSQVGSGANVLTF. The CDR3 DNA sequence: TGCGCCAGCAGCCAAGTAGGGTCTGGGGCCAACGTCCTGACTTTC.

This clonotype was counted a few times. The V call is TRBV4-2, the J call TRBJ2-7; D gene unclear. This CDR3 region has 14 residues. V was clipped by 0 bases and J by 9 bases, with 15 bases between them. CDR1 and CDR2 (germline): LGHNA, YNFKEQ. This CDR3 reads CASSQEGRQDRQYF. In DNA, the CDR3 is TGTGCCAGCAGCCAAGAAGGGCGGCAGGATCGGCAGTACTTC.

The chain joins TRBV28 to TRBJ1-2; maybe TRBD1 (5 bases). The CDR3 contains 15 residues. The germline CDR1 and CDR2 sequences are MDHEN and SYDVKM. V was shortened by 4 bases and J by 2 bases, with 14 bases between the two germline ends. In DNA, the CDR3 is TGTGCCAGCAGTTCCCCCCGGGGGGTGAACTATGGCTACACCTTC. Amino acids: CASSSPRGVNYGYTF.

This clonotype showed up many times. The chain couples TRBV24-1 to TRBJ2-5; a possible D gene is TRBD1 (9 bases). CDR1 and CDR2 (germline): KGHDR, SFDVKD. CDR3 length equals 17 residues. V was clipped by 5 bases and J by 5 bases, with 23 bases between them. CDR3 in amino acids: CATSVLAGQGFVETQYF. The CDR3 DNA sequence: TGTGCCACCAGTGTCTTAGCGGGACAGGGATTCGTGGAGACCCAGTACTTC.

In its sample, this clonotype was seen many times. The rearrangement links TRBV5-1 to TRBJ2-7; no firm D call. V was clipped by 8 bases and J by 3 bases, with 15 bases between them. Germline CDR1 is SGHRS and CDR2 is YFSETQ. This CDR3 has 13 residues. This CDR3 is CASGRTANYEQYF. The CDR3 DNA reads TGCGCCAGTGGCCGCACCGCCAACTACGAGCAGTACTTC.

This clonotype occurred a few times. The chain employs TRBV7-3 and TRBJ1-1, with a tentative D call TRBD1 (5 bases). Per germline, CDR1 SGHTA and CDR2 FQGTGA. This CDR3 region has 14 residues. Trimming shortened V by 5 bases and J by 5 bases, and 15 bases separated the two germline ends. The CDR3 DNA is TGTGCCAGCAGCGGACCGGGAGAGGGGACTGAAGCTTTCTTT. Its protein is CASSGPGEGTEAFF.

This clonotype was seen many times. Germline and junction disagree at one end, which may indicate a read error. The CDR3 coding sequence is TGTGCCAGCAGTTACCCCAATCGGCCCCAGCATTTT. Translated: CASSYPNRPQHF. The V gene is TRBV6-6, the J gene TRBJ1-5, with no clear D. The CDR3 totals 12 residues. CDR1 and CDR2 from the germline V gene are MNHNY and SVGAGI (reference sequence).

In this sample, this clonotype turned up many times. The chain carries TRBV15 and TRBJ2-5; D is unresolved. Germline CDR1 is LNHNV and CDR2 is YYDKDF (reference sequence). The V end lost 1 base, the J end lost 4 bases, and 10 bases lay between the germline ends. The CDR3 covers 14 residues. The CDR3, as DNA: TGTGCCACCAGCAGAGTTTCTAGAGCAGAGACCCAGTACTTC. Encoded protein: CATSRVSRAETQYF.

As concerns this clonotype: A much more abundant neighbour one base away suggests this may be a read error. This chain uses TRBV3-1 with TRBJ2-4; TRBD2 might be the D (6 bases). This CDR3 has 14 amino acids. V gave up 5 bases and J gave up 0 bases, with 8 bases separating them. From germline, CDR1 is LGHDT and CDR2 YNNKEL (reference sequence). CDR3 in DNA: TGTGCCAGCAGCTCCGGGGGAGCCAAAAACATTCAGTACTTC. Protein sequence: CASSSGGAKNIQYF.

In its sample, this clonotype was seen many times. The rearrangement uses TRBV19 and TRBJ1-6; TRBD1 agrees at 7 bases. Germline assignment: CDR1 LNHDA and CDR2 SQIVND (reference sequence). There are 13 residues in the CDR3. Unmatched junction bases numbered 6, after V lost 5 bases and J lost 11 bases. CDR3 bases: TGTGCCAGTAGTTCCTCGACAGGGACACCCCTCCACTTT. It specifies CASSSSTGTPLHF.

There are a few counts of this clonotype. The chain combines TRBV6-5 with TRBJ2-1, with D perhaps TRBD1 or TRBD2 (5 bases each). With 8 bases removed from V and 1 base from J, the gap between germline ends came to 9 bases. Per germline, CDR1 MNHEY and CDR2 SVGAGI. The CDR3 has 13 amino acids. CDR3 in amino acids: CASGTQSYNEQFF. The DNA of the CDR3 is TGTGCCAGCGGGACGCAATCCTACAATGAGCAGTTCTTC.

This clonotype was observed a handful of times. The chain combines TRBV6-5 with TRBJ2-7, with D unclear. The CDR3 is 16 residues long. Germline assignment: CDR1 MNHEY and CDR2 SVGAGI. Deletions cut 0 bases from V and 4 bases from J, with 16 bases between. The CDR3 sequence is CASSYSGLGSGYEQYF. CDR3 coding DNA: TGTGCCAGCAGTTACTCGGGGTTGGGCTCTGGATACGAGCAGTACTTC.

The gene calls are TRBV6-2 or TRBV6-3 and TRBJ1-5; 7 nucleotides match TRBD1. CDR1 is MNHEY, CDR2 SVGEGT, per germline. The CDR3 consists of 16 residues. J gave up 6 bases and V 0 bases, and 8 bases lay outside the gene matches. In nucleotides, the CDR3 is TGTGCCAGCAGTTACTCCCATCCGACAGGGTCTCAGCCCCAGCATTTT. Translated, it gives CASSYSHPTGSQPQHF.

This clonotype showed up many times. The chain carries TRBV11-2 and TRBJ2-1; D possibly corresponds to TRBD2 (7 bases). The CDR3 has 14 residues. V was cut by 5 bases and J by 4 bases, with 12 bases left in between. The germline V gene encodes CDR1 SGHAT and CDR2 FQNNGV. The CDR3 DNA is TGTGCCAGCAGCCCCGCGGGGGCTTACAATGAGCAGTTCTTC. Translated: CASSPAGAYNEQFF.

This clonotype came up many times. V is TRBV7-2 and J is TRBJ1-1; 7 positions match TRBD1. V shed 3 bases, J shed 2 bases, and the junction held 6 bases outside the gene matches. The CDR3 sequence is 15 residues long. Germline V CDR1 and CDR2: SGHTA, FQGNSA. The CDR3 protein is CASSLSGQRNTEAFF. DNA for the CDR3: TGTGCCAGCAGCTTGTCGGGACAGAGAAACACTGAAGCTTTCTTT.

On this clonotype itself: A much more abundant neighbour one base away suggests this may be a read error. The chain joins TRBV5-4 to TRBJ2-7; D is unclear. V lost 1 base, J lost 5 bases, and 13 bases lay in between. The germline CDR1 and CDR2 sequences are SGHNT and YYREEE (reference sequence). There are 14 residues in the CDR3. The CDR3, as DNA: TGTGCCAGCAGCTTGAACCCGTTCGGACACGAGCAGTACTTC. Encoded protein: CASSLNPFGHEQYF.

This rearrangement joins TRBV5-6 to TRBJ1-1; the D is unclear. Germline CDR1 is SGHDT and CDR2 is YYEEEE. The ends were cut back, 0 bases at V and 4 bases at J, with 7 bases in the middle. This CDR3 contains 13 residues. CDR3 amino acids: CASSLAESTEAFF. CDR3 coding DNA: TGTGCCAGCAGCTTGGCAGAGAGCACTGAAGCTTTCTTT. The whole variable domain, filled in from reference TRBV5-6 and TRBJ1-1, reads DAGVTQSPTHLIKTRGQQVTLRCSPKSGHDTVSWYQQALGQGPQFIFQYYEEEERQRGNFPDRFSGHQFPNYSSELNVNALLLGDSALYLCASSLAESTEAFFGQGTRLTVV.

Many counts were recorded for this clonotype. The chain employs TRBV12-3 or TRBV12-4 and TRBJ1-2; TRBD1 might be the D (5 bases). With 1 base removed from V and 0 bases from J, the gap between germline ends came to 6 bases. The CDR3 covers 14 residues. The CDR3 sequence is CASSLVGPNYGYTF. CDR3 nucleotides: TGTGCCAGCAGTTTAGTGGGACCTAACTATGGCTACACCTTC.